A selection of T cell receptor beta chains follows, all from one sample in a study of blood T cell repertoires in COVID-19. Assay used: immunoSEQ multiplex PCR; TCRdb lists only in-frame clones, some missing. The sample lists about 82,000 clones, around nine tenths occurring once. The sequenced material came from PBMCs or T cells enriched from blood (not recorded which). The receptors were sampled from a woman aged 50 to 60 with acute COVID-19. Both conserved end residues are part of each CDR3. D genes are given only for firm matches. Clone size is stated in some rows and not others, as once, few, many or a class when expanded.

CDR3 DNA,CDR3 protein,V gene,J gene,D gene,clone size
TGTGCCAGCAGTTACAGGGGTAATGAGCAGTTCTTC,CASSYRGNEQFF,TRBV27,TRBJ2-1,TRBD1,.
TGTGCCAGCAGCCAAGATGCAGGGGCGCTCTCCTACGAGCAGTACTTC,CASSQDAGALSYEQYF,TRBV3-1/TRBV3-2,TRBJ2-7,.,once
TGTGCCAGCTCTCCATCCTACTTCACAGATACGCAGTATTTT,CASSPSYFTDTQYF,TRBV6-5,TRBJ2-3,.,once
TGTGCCAGCAGTGACTCGACAGGGACTTTCGCCGGGGAGCTGTTTTTT,CASSDSTGTFAGELFF,TRBV6-4,TRBJ2-2,.,.
TGTGCCAGCAGCGATCAGGGGGTCTCCTACAATGAGCAGTTCTTC,CASSDQGVSYNEQFF,TRBV7-2,TRBJ2-1,TRBD1,.
TGCGCCAGCAGCCAAGTAAGGGGGAAACTGTTTTTT,CASSQVRGKLFF,TRBV4-3,TRBJ1-4,.,.
TGTGCCAGCAGCTTCGGGACTAGCGGGATCTACGAGCAGTACTTC,CASSFGTSGIYEQYF,TRBV5-6,TRBJ2-7,TRBD2,.
TGTGCCAGCAGGCCACCGGGCGGCGGGAGCCACGAGCAGTACTTC,CASRPPGGGSHEQYF,TRBV7-2,TRBJ2-7,TRBD2,.
TGTGCCAGCAGGGGCTACAGGGGACGGGGAGGCTATGGCTACACCTTC,CASRGYRGRGGYGYTF,TRBV27,TRBJ1-2,TRBD1,.
TGTGCCAGTGAGGAAGGGGCGGGAGGGGGCTACGAGCAGTACTTC,CASEEGAGGGYEQYF,TRBV6-5,TRBJ2-7,TRBD2,.
TGTGCCAGCAGCCTGACCCGGGGGGGTATTGACGAGCAGTACTTC,CASSLTRGGIDEQYF,TRBV11-3,TRBJ2-7,TRBD2,few
TGTGCCAGCAGTGACTCACAGGAGTCGGCCAATGAAAAACTGTTTTTT,CASSDSQESANEKLFF,TRBV6-4,TRBJ1-4,.,.
TGTGCCAGCAGTTTAGAGGGGGCCGCACCCCTCCACTTT,CASSLEGAAPLHF,TRBV12-3/TRBV12-4,TRBJ1-6,TRBD1,.
TGTGCCATCAGTGAACTGGCAGGGGATAGCAATCAGCCCCAGCATTTT,CAISELAGDSNQPQHF,TRBV10-3,TRBJ1-5,.,.
TGCGCCAGCAGCCAAGATCGGAGTTACTACGAGCAGTACTTC,CASSQDRSYYEQYF,TRBV4-3,TRBJ2-7,.,.
TGTGCCAGCAGTTTTAACAAGTATGGCTACACCTTC,CASSFNKYGYTF,TRBV12-3/TRBV12-4,TRBJ1-2,.,.
TGTGCCAGCAGCTTCGACAGGACTGAGACCCAGTACTTC,CASSFDRTETQYF,TRBV7-9,TRBJ2-5,.,few
TGTGCCAGCAGCCCTCGGACAGGGGGCAACACCGGGGAGCTGTTTTTT,CASSPRTGGNTGELFF,TRBV7-3,TRBJ2-2,TRBD1,.
TGTGCCAGCTCGACCAACGGGTATCCGAACACTGAAGCTTTCTTT,CASSTNGYPNTEAFF,TRBV18,TRBJ1-1,.,.